This section outlines one T cell receptor beta chain sequence together with its context. This sample was taken from a study of Ad26.COV2.S vaccination and SARS-CoV-2 variants. Treatment defined: over 15 received Ad26.COV2.S at low or high dose, single or two shots; roughly five received placebo; per-sample allocation not given. Day 63 following the first vaccine or placebo injection was when the samples were taken. Germline V gene sequence: CDR1 MDHEN, CDR2 SYDVKM. V was pared by 3 bases and J by 4 bases, with 6 bases of the junction left unmatched. This CDR3 comprises 15 residues. Data came from immunoSEQ multiplex PCR; TCRdb stores just in-frame clones and leaves some out. Of a few hundred thousand clones listed, around 93% are singletons.

The receptor was derived from a person between 18 and 65 years old who received the Ad26.COV2.S COVID-19 vaccine or a placebo. This sequence joins TRBV28 and TRBJ1-5, with 7 bases identical to TRBD1. This specimen was peripheral blood, taken in a trial of Ad26.COV2.S vaccine versus placebo. The CDR3 nucleotides read TGTGCCAGCAGTTTTCTCGCAGGGGGAAATCAGCCCCAGCATTTT. This sequence encodes CASSFLAGGNQPQHF.